These 5 T cell receptor beta chains share one sample of origin, sequenced in a study of blood T cell repertoires in COVID-19. Produced via immunoSEQ multiplex PCR; TCRdb's table is partial and in-frame only. The sample has 300,000 to 400,000 clones, around nine tenths seen once. The specimen sequenced was peripheral blood. The receptors here all came from a woman under 30 who had recovered from COVID-19.

The J gene is TRBJ2-3, the V gene TRBV20-1, with no clear D. In germline, CDR1 is DFQATT, CDR2 SNEGSKA (reference sequence). This CDR3 is 11 amino acids long. The CDR3 DNA reads TGCAGCGCCTCCAGGACAGATACGCAGTATTTT. Translating gives CSASRTDTQYF.

This chain uses TRBV7-9 with TRBJ2-3; TRBD1 might be the D (5 bases). Per germline, CDR1 SEHNR and CDR2 FQNEAQ (reference sequence). This CDR3 contains 18 residues. V dropped 2 bases and J dropped 4 bases, with 22 bases sitting between them. CDR3 sequence: CASSLMSRTQVGPDTQYF. The CDR3 DNA sequence: TGTGCCAGCAGCTTAATGTCTCGAACGCAGGTGGGGCCAGATACGCAGTATTTT.

The chain carries TRBV29-1 and TRBJ2-7; 11 bases align to TRBD2. Germline values: CDR1 SQVTM, CDR2 ANQGSEA. V shed 4 bases and J 0 bases; nucleotides not matched to a gene: 5. CDR3 length: 15 residues. The chain's CDR3 is CSVGLAGLPSYEQYV. In DNA form, the CDR3 reads TGCAGCGTTGGACTAGCGGGGCTTCCCTCCTACGAGCAGTACGTC.

The rearrangement uses TRBV12-3 or TRBV12-4 and TRBJ2-5, with D perhaps matching TRBD2 (6 bases). V was pared by 2 bases and J by 5 bases, with 9 bases between. CDR3 size: 13 residues. The CDR3 bases are TGTGCCAGCAGTTTAACTAGCCAGGAGACCCAGTACTTC. Protein: CASSLTSQETQYF.

The CDR3: CASSDRLAGNIQYF. CDR3 nucleotide sequence: TGTGCCAGCAGTGATCGGCTAGCGGGGAACATTCAGTACTTC. The chain uses TRBV25-1 and TRBJ2-4; 9 nucleotides match TRBD2. Germline V gene data show CDR1 as MGHDK and CDR2 as SYGVNS. V shed 3 bases, J shed 7 bases, and the junction held 4 bases outside the gene matches. There are 14 residues in the CDR3.